This T cell receptor beta chain was documented in a study of technical replicates of blood from four donors. Assay: immunoSEQ multiplex PCR; the TCRdb copy retains only in-frame clones and omits some. The sample shows 53,000 or so clones, just over 85% of them seen only once. This clone has more than one count but fewer than ten. V dropped 0 bases and J dropped 4 bases, with 9 bases sitting between them. Germline CDR1 is LGHNA and CDR2 is YSLEER. The CDR3 runs to 15 residues. The clonotype was recovered from a human donor in good health. Some clones in this sample may be carry-over from other donors' samples. This chain joins TRBV4-3 and TRBJ1-4; maybe TRBD1 (5 bases). The sequenced material came from PBMCs. Written as DNA, the CDR3 is TGCGCCAGCAGCCAAGATGCAGGGAATAATGAAAAACTGTTTTTT. Translated, it gives CASSQDAGNNEKLFF.